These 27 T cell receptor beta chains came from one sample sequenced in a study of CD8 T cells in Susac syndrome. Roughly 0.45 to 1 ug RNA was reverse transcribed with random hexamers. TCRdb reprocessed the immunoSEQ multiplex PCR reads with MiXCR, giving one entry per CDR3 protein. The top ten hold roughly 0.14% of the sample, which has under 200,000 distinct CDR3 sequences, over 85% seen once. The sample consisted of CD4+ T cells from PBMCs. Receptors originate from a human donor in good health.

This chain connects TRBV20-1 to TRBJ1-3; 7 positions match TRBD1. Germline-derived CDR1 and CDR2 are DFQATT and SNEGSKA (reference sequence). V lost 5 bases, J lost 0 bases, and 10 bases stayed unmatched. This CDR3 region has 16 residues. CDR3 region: CSAQTGIGFSGNTIYF. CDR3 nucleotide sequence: TGCAGTGCTCAGACAGGGATCGGGTTCTCTGGAAACACCATATATTTT.

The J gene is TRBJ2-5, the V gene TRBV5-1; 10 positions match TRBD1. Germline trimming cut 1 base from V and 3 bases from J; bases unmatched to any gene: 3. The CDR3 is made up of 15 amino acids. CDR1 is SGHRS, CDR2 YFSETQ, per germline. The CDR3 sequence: CASSLSGTGEETQYF. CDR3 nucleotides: TGCGCCAGCAGCTTGTCCGGGACAGGGGAAGAGACCCAGTACTTC.

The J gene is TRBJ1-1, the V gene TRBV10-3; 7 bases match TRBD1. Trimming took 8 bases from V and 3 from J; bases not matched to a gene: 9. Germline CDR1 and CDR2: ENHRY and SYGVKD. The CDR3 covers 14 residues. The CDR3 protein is CAISIGTVDTEAFF. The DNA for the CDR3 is TGTGCCATCTCGATTGGGACAGTGGACACTGAAGCTTTCTTT.

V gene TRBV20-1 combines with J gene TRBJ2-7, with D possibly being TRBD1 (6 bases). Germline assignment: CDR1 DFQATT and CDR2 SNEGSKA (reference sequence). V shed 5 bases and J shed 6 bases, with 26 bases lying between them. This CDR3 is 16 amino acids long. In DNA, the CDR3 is TGCAGTGCTTCCGATAACCCGGCAGGGGCCGGGTCCGAGCAGTACTTC. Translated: CSASDNPAGAGSEQYF.

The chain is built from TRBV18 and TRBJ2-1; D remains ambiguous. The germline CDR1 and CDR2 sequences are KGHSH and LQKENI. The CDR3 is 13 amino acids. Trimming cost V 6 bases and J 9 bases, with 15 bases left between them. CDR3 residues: CASSPGPGLEQFF. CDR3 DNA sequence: TGTGCCAGCTCTCCGGGTCCTGGGCTTGAGCAGTTCTTC.

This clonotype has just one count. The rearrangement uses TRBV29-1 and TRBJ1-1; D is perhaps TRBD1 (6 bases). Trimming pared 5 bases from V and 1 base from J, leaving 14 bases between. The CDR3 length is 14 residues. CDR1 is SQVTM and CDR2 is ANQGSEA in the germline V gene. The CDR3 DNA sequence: TGCAGCGTTCTCCGGGACACGACGAACACTGAAGCTTTCTTT. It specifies CSVLRDTTNTEAFF.

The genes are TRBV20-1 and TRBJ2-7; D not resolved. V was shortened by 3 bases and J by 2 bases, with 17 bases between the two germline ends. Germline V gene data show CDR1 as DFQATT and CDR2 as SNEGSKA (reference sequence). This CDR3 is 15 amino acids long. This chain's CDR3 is CSASQVSGYPYEQYF. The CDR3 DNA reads TGCAGTGCTAGCCAAGTCTCCGGATATCCCTACGAGCAGTACTTC.

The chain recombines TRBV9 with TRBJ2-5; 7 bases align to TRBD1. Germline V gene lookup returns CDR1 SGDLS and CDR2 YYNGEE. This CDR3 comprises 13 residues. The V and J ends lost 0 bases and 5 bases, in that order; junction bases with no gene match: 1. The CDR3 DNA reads TGTGCCAGCAGCGTAGTGACAGGGGAGACCCAGTACTTC. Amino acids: CASSVVTGETQYF.

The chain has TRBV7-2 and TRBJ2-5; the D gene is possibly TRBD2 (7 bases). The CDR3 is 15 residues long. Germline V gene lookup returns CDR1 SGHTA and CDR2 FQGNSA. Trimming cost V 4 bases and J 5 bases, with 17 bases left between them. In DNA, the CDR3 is TGTGCCAGCAGCTACTCAGCAGGGGAGGGCGAGACCCAGTACTTC. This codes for CASSYSAGEGETQYF.

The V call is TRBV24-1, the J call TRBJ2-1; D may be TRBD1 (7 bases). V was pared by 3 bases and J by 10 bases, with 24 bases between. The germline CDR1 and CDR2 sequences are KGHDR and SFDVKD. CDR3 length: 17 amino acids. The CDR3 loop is CATSDGGSTGSWGEQFF. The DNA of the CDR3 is TGTGCCACCAGTGATGGAGGGTCGACAGGGTCTTGGGGAGAGCAGTTCTTC.

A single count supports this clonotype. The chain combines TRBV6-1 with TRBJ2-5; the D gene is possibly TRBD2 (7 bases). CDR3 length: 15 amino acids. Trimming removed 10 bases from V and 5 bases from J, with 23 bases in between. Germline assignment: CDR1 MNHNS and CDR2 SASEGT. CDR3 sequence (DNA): TGTGCCACCGTCACGACGGGGGGCCGTCGGGAGACCCAGTACTTC. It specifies CATVTTGGRRETQYF.

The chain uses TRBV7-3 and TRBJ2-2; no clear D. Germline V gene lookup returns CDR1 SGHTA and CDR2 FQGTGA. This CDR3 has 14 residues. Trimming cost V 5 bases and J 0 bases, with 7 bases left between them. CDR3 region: CASSPDANTGELFF. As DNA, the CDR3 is TGTGCCAGCAGCCCCGACGCGAACACCGGGGAGCTGTTTTTT.

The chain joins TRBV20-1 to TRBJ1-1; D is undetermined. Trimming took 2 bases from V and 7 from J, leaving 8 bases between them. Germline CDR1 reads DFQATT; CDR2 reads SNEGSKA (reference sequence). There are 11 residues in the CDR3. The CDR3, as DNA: TGCAGTGCTAGACTGGGAGTTGAAGCTTTCTTT. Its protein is CSARLGVEAFF.

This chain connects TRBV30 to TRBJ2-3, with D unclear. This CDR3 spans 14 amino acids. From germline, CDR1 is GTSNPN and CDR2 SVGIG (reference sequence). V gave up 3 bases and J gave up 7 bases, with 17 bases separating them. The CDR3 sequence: CAWSPLGPANTQYF. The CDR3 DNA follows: TGTGCCTGGAGCCCTCTGGGCCCGGCGAATACGCAGTATTTT.

The CDR3 region has the DNA TGTGCCAGCAGCTTATTGGGACAGGAGGGCGAAGCTTTCTTT. It codes for CASSLLGQEGEAFF. The rearrangement uses TRBV7-9 and TRBJ1-1; 8 nucleotides align to TRBD1. Germline lookup yields CDR1 SEHNR and CDR2 FQNEAQ (reference sequence). The CDR3 consists of 14 residues. The junction had 7 bases not matched to a gene; V was cut back by 2 bases and J by 8 bases.

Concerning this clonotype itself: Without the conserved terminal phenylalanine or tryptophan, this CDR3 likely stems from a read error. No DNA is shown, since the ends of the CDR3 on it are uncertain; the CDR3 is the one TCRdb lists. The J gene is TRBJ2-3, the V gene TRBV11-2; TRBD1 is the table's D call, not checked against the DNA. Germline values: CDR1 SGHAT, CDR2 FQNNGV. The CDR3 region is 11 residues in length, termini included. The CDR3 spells CASRSRGGPQI.

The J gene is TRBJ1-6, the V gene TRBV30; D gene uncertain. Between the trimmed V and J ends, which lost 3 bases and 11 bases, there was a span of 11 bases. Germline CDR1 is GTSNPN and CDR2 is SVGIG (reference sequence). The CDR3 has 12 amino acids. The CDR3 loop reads CAWRLGRAPLHF. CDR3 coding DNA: TGTGCCTGGAGACTCGGACGAGCACCCCTCCACTTT.

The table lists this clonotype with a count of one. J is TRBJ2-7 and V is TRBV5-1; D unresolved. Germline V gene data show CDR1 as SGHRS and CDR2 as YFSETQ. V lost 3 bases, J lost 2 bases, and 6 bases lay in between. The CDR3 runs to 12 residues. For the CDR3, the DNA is TGCGCCAGCAGCTCCGCGACCTACGAGCAGTACTTC. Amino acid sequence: CASSSATYEQYF.

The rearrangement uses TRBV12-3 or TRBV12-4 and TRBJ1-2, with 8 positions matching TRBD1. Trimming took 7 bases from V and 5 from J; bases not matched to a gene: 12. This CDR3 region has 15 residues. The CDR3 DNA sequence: TGTGCCAGCAATCGAGGACAGGGTAGTAGATATGGCTACACCTTC. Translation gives CASNRGQGSRYGYTF.

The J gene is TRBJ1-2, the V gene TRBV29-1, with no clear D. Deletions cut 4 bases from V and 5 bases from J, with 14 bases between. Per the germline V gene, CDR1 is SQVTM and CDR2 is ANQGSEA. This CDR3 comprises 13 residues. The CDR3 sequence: CSVGGGYDYGYTF. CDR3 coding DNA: TGCAGCGTTGGTGGAGGGTATGATTATGGCTACACCTTC.

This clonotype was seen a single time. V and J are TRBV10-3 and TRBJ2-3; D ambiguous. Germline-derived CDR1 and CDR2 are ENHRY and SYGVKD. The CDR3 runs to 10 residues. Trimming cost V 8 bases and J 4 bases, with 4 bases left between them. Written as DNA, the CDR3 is TGTGCCATCCGATCAGATACGCAGTATTTT. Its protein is CAIRSDTQYF.

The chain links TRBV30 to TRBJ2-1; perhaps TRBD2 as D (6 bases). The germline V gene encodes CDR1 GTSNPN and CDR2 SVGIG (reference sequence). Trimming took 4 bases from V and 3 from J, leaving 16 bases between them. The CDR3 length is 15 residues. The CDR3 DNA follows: TGTGCCTGGACCGCCCAACCGGGGGTCTACAATGAGCAGTTCTTC. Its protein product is CAWTAQPGVYNEQFF.

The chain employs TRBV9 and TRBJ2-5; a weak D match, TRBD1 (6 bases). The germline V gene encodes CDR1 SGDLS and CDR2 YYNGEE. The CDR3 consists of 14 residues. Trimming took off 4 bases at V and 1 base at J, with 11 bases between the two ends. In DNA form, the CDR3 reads TGTGCCAGCAGCCCCCAGGACAGCCAAGAGACCCAGTACTTC. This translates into CASSPQDSQETQYF.

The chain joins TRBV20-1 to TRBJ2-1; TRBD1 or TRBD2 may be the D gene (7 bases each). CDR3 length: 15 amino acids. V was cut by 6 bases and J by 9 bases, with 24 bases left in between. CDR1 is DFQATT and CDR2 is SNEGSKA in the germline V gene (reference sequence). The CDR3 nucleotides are TGCAGTGCCAATCCAGGGGGGGGCGCGGTAGGTGAGCAGTTCTTC. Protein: CSANPGGGAVGEQFF.

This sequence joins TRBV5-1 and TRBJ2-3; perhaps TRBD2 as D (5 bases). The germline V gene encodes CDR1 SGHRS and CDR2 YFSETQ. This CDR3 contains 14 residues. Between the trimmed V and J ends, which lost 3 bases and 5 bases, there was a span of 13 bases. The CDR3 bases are TGCGCCAGCAGCTCAGATACAACTAGAGATACGCAGTATTTT. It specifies CASSSDTTRDTQYF.

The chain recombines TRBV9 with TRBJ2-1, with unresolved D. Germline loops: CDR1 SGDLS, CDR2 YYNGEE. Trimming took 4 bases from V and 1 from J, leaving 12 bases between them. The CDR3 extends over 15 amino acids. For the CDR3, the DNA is TGTGCCAGCAGCCCTGATCGGTTATCCTACAATGAGCAGTTCTTC. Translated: CASSPDRLSYNEQFF.

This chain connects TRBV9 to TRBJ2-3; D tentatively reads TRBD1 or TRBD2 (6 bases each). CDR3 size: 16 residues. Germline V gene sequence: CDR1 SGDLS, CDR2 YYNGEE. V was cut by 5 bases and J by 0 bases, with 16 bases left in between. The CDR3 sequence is CASSYSSGASTDTQYF. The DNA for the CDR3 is TGTGCCAGCAGTTACAGTTCGGGGGCTAGCACAGATACGCAGTATTTT. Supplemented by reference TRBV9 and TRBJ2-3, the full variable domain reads DSGVTQTPKHLITATGQRVTLRCSPRSGDLSVYWYQQSLDQGLQFLIQYYNGEERAKGNILERFSAQQFPDLHSELNLSSLELGDSALYFCASSYSSGASTDTQYFGPGTRLTVL.